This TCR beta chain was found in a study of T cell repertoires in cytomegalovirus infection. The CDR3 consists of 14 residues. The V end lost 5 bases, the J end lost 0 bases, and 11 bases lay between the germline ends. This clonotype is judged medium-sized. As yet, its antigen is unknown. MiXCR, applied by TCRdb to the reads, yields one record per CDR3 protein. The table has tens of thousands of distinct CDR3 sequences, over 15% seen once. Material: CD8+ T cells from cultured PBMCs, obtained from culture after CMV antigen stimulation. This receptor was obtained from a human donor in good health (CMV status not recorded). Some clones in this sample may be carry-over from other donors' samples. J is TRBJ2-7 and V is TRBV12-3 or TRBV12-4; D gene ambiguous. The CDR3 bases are TGTGCCAGCAGTCCGCGGATGGTCTCCTACGAGCAGTACTTC. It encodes CASSPRMVSYEQYF.